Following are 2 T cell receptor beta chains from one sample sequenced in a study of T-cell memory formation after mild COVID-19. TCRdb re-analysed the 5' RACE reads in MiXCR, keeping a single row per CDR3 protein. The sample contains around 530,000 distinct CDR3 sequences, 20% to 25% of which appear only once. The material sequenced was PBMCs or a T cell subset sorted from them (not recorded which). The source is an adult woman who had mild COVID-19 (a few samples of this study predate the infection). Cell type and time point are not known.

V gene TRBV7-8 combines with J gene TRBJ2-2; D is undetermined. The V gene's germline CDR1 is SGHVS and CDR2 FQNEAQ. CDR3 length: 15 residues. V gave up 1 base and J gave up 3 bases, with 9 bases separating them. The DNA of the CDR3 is TGTGCCAGCAGCTTAGACAGTAGGGACACCGGGGAGCTGTTTTTT. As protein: CASSLDSRDTGELFF.

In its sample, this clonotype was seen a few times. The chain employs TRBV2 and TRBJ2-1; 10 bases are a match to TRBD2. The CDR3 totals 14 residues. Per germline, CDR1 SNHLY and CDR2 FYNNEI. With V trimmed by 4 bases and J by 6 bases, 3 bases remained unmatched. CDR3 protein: CASSASGGPNEQFF. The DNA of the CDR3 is TGTGCCAGCAGTGCTAGCGGGGGCCCCAATGAGCAGTTCTTC. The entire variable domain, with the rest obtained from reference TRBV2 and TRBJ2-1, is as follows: EPEVTQTPSHQVTQMGQEVILRCVPISNHLYFYWYRQILGQKVEFLVSFYNNEISEKSEIFDDQFSVERPDGSNFTLKIRSTKLEDSAMYFCASSASGGPNEQFFGPGTRLTVL.